This T cell receptor (beta chain) was sequenced during a study of blood T cell repertoires in COVID-19. Study-level background: The study drew acute and convalescent COVID-19 samples from the United States, Italy and Spain. Sample material is recorded as cDNA or gDNA derived from T cells, B-cell-depleted T cells, or PBMCs.

Followed longitudinally, the Seattle patients had been enrolled during active infection. Original handling: Amplification of reference gene primers was used by the study to estimate nucleated cell counts. TCRdb's table, derived via immunoSEQ multiplex PCR, lists solely in-frame clones and lacks some. That table supplies the V and J calls and clone size; D and trimming were determined from the DNA. The repertoire has approximately 110,000 clones, 80% to 95% of them found once; the top ten carry around 2%. The CDR3 is made up of 18 amino acids. The sequence was obtained from a man aged 50 to 60 with COVID-19, enrolled during active disease. The chain employs TRBV21-1 and TRBJ2-7; the D call of TRBD1 is as the table states it, not checked on the DNA. TRBV21-1 is shown as a pseudogene. The sample taken for sequencing was peripheral blood. CDR3 bases: TGTGCCAGCATGTACTCGACCACAGGGGACGTGAGTTCCTACGAGCAGTACGTC. It specifies CASMYSTTGDVSSYEQYV.